This is a list of T cell receptor beta chains from one sample in a study of a mutant IDH1 vaccine in newly diagnosed glioma. These receptors have no identified antigens. Produced via immunoSEQ multiplex PCR; TCRdb's table is partial and in-frame only. There are 58,000 or so clones in the sample; 83% occur only once, and 3.2% lies in the top ten. Specimen: PBMCs, collected from a glioma patient whose treatment included an IDH1 peptide vaccine. The receptors originated from a woman between 50 and 59 years old with glioma. The CDR3 runs from the conserved cysteine through the conserved F or W. A D gene is named only where the DNA matches it firmly. For some rows the clone size is stated as once, few or many, or as a class when expanded; others skip it.

V gene: TRBV5-1; J gene: TRBJ1-1; D gene: TRBD1; clone size: few; CDR3 DNA: TGCGCCAGCAGCTTGGCCGGGACAGGGAACACTGAAGCTTTCTTT; CDR3 protein: CASSLAGTGNTEAFF
V gene: TRBV5-4; J gene: TRBJ1-6; D gene: .; clone size: few; CDR3 DNA: TGTGCCAGCAGCTTGGGCACAGTGGCACCCCTCCACTTT; CDR3 protein: CASSLGTVAPLHF
V gene: TRBV7-2; J gene: TRBJ1-3; D gene: .; clone size: few; CDR3 DNA: TGTGCCAGCAGCTTAGGGCTATCCCCCCTCTCTGGAAACACCATATATTTT; CDR3 protein: CASSLGLSPLSGNTIYF
V gene: TRBV4-2; J gene: TRBJ1-2; D gene: TRBD1; clone size: .; CDR3 DNA: TGTGCCAGCAGCCCACGACAGGGAAGACAGGATGGCTACACCTTC; CDR3 protein: CASSPRQGRQDGYTF
V gene: TRBV7-8; J gene: TRBJ1-1; D gene: TRBD1; clone size: .; CDR3 DNA: TGTGCCAGCAGCTTAGGGCTCAGGGGGGAGGCTTTCTTT; CDR3 protein: CASSLGLRGEAFF
V gene: TRBV15; J gene: TRBJ1-4; D gene: TRBD1; clone size: .; CDR3 DNA: TGTGCCACCAGCAGAGGCGGACAGGGGATATCGGAAAAACTGTTTTTT; CDR3 protein: CATSRGGQGISEKLFF
V gene: TRBV19; J gene: TRBJ2-6; D gene: .; clone size: .; CDR3 DNA: TGTGCCAGTAGTTCCCTGAGGAGGCACGTCCTGACTTTC; CDR3 protein: CASSSLRRHVLTF
V gene: TRBV5-4; J gene: TRBJ1-6; D gene: .; clone size: .; CDR3 DNA: TGTGCCAGCAGCTTGAGCGGTCGCACTAATTCACCCCTCCACTTT; CDR3 protein: CASSLSGRTNSPLHF
V gene: TRBV29-1; J gene: TRBJ2-1; D gene: .; clone size: .; CDR3 DNA: TGCAGCGTTGCCCAAAATGAGCAGTTCTTC; CDR3 protein: CSVAQNEQFF
V gene: TRBV10-3; J gene: TRBJ1-5; D gene: TRBD1; clone size: .; CDR3 DNA: TGTGCCACCAGCGGTAGGGGGCCGGATCAGCCCCAGCATTTT; CDR3 protein: CATSGRGPDQPQHF
V gene: TRBV4-2; J gene: TRBJ1-1; D gene: TRBD1; clone size: .; CDR3 DNA: TGTGCCAGCAGCCAAGCCCGGACAGGGGGCACTGAAGCTTTCTTT; CDR3 protein: CASSQARTGGTEAFF
V gene: TRBV6-6; J gene: TRBJ1-6; D gene: .; clone size: .; CDR3 DNA: TGTGCCAGCATTCGGGGAGGTGGCTCACCCCTCCACTTT; CDR3 protein: CASIRGGGSPLHF
V gene: TRBV19; J gene: TRBJ1-1; D gene: TRBD1; clone size: .; CDR3 DNA: TGTGCCAGTACCCAACGGACAGGGACTGAAGCTTTCTTT; CDR3 protein: CASTQRTGTEAFF
V gene: TRBV25-1; J gene: TRBJ1-4; D gene: .; clone size: .; CDR3 DNA: TGTGCCAGCAGTGGGACAGAAGTACTGTTTTTT; CDR3 protein: CASSGTEVLFF
V gene: TRBV6-4; J gene: TRBJ1-4; D gene: .; clone size: .; CDR3 DNA: TGTGCCAGCAGTGAATCCAGCAATGAAAAACTGTTTTTT; CDR3 protein: CASSESSNEKLFF
V gene: TRBV6-1; J gene: TRBJ2-1; D gene: .; clone size: .; CDR3 DNA: TGTGCCCGGGGGCCCGGGCAGTTCTTC; CDR3 protein: CARGPGQFF
V gene: TRBV9; J gene: TRBJ2-2; D gene: .; clone size: .; CDR3 DNA: TGTGCCAGCAGCGTAGTGGTGACAGCGAACACCGGGGAGCTGTTTTTT; CDR3 protein: CASSVVVTANTGELFF